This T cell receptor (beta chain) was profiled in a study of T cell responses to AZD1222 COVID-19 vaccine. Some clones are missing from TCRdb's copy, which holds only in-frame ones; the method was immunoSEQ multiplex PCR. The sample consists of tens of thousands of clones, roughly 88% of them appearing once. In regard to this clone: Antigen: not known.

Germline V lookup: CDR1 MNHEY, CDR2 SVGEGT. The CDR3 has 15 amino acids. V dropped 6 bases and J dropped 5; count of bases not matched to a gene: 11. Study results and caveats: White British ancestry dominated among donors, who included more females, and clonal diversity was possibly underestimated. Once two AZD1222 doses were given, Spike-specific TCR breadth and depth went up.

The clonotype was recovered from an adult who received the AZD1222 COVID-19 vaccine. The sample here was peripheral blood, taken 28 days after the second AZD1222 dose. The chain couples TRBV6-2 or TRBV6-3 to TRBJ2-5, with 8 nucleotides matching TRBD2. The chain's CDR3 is CASSLLGGAVETQYF. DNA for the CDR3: TGTGCCAGCAGCCTTCTCGGGGGGGCCGTCGAGACCCAGTACTTC.